These 27 T cell receptor beta chains were all obtained from the same sample, sequenced in a study of metastatic and nonmetastatic thyroid tumors. No treatment had been given to any patient before thyroid surgery. From the PCR reads, TCRdb re-called clones with MiXCR. The sample carries 30,000 to 35,000 clones, roughly 15% recorded once. The sequencing sample was made of blood. The receptor set was obtained from a female donor with papillary thyroid cancer or a benign thyroid nodule (not recorded which). Some clones in this sample may be carry-over from other donors' samples.

This clone came up many times. This sequence joins TRBV9 and TRBJ2-4, with D perhaps matching TRBD1 (5 bases). This CDR3 has 14 amino acids. The V end was cut by 5 bases, the J end by 5 bases, with 14 bases between. Germline V gene sequence: CDR1 SGDLS, CDR2 YYNGEE. The CDR3 sequence: CASSSTWGENIQYF. The CDR3 DNA is TGTGCCAGCAGTTCGACCTGGGGCGAAAACATTCAGTACTTC.

This clone has a handful of counts. At one end, the junction sequence differs from germline, possibly due to a read error. The chain carries TRBV11-1 and TRBJ2-5; 9 bases map to TRBD1. The germline CDR1 and CDR2 sequences are SGHAT and FQDESV (reference sequence). CDR3 length: 20 amino acids. CDR3 in amino acids: CASSLLGTGSPFANYNEQSF. Here the CDR3 DNA reads TGTGCCAGCAGCTTATTAGGGACAGGGTCCCCCTTCGCCAACTACAATGAGCAGTCCTTC.

The chain employs TRBV28 and TRBJ2-7; 14 positions agree with TRBD2. There are 20 residues in the CDR3. V dropped 4 bases and J dropped 0; count of bases not matched to a gene: 14. Germline CDR1 is MDHEN and CDR2 is SYDVKM. As DNA, the CDR3 is TGTGCCAGCAGTTGCTCTCACTTTTGGACTAGCGGGAGGCACTCCTACGAGCAGTACTTC. Encoded protein: CASSCSHFWTSGRHSYEQYF.

This clone was picked up many times. This rearrangement joins TRBV20-1 to TRBJ1-1; 7 positions agree with TRBD1. Germline CDR1 reads DFQATT; CDR2 reads SNEGSKA (reference sequence). This CDR3 is built from 10 residues. With 8 bases clipped from V and 8 bases from J, the junction kept 5 bases outside the gene matches. CDR3 sequence reads: CSTGVREAFF. For the CDR3, the DNA is TGCAGTACAGGGGTTCGGGAAGCTTTCTTT.

This clone was seen repeatedly, ten times or more. The chain combines TRBV12-3 or TRBV12-4 with TRBJ1-5; 10 nucleotides agree with TRBD1. V shed 4 bases, J shed 4 bases, and the junction held 4 bases outside the gene matches. CDR3 length: 15 residues. CDR3 in amino acids: CASSSDRGRNQPQHF. As DNA, the CDR3 is TGTGCCAGCAGTTCCGACAGGGGGCGAAATCAGCCCCAGCATTTT.

This clone was recorded a few times. The rearrangement uses TRBV28 and TRBJ2-2, with a possible D match to TRBD2 (6 bases). CDR1 MDHEN and CDR2 SYDVKM come from the germline V gene. With 7 bases removed from V and 6 bases from J, the gap between germline ends came to 18 bases. CDR3 length equals 15 residues. CDR3 protein: CASNQGGACSGELFF. For the CDR3, the DNA is TGTGCCAGCAATCAAGGAGGGGCGTGTTCCGGGGAGCTGTTTTTT.

The V call is TRBV5-1, the J call TRBJ1-1, with D tentatively TRBD1 (5 bases). Germline CDR1 is SGHRS and CDR2 is YFSETQ. Trimming took 4 bases from V and 5 from J, leaving 9 bases between them. The CDR3 is 12 residues long. The CDR3 DNA is TGCGCCAGCAGCAAGGGACTTACTGAAGCTTTCTTT. Amino acids: CASSKGLTEAFF.

This clone was detected ten times or more. The J gene is TRBJ2-7, the V gene TRBV5-5; D gene unclear. The germline V gene encodes CDR1 SGHKS and CDR2 YYEKEE (reference sequence). The CDR3 consists of 14 residues. Trimming pared 4 bases from V and 3 bases from J, leaving 14 bases between. The CDR3 loop reads CASSVDIVHYEQYF. CDR3 bases: TGTGCCAGCAGCGTAGACATAGTACACTACGAGCAGTACTTC.

There are many counts of this clone. The CDR3 sequence is CASTLRQGTRTEAFF. The CDR3 nucleotides read TGTGCCAGTACCTTACGACAGGGTACGAGGACTGAAGCTTTCTTT. This chain connects TRBV19 to TRBJ1-1; 7 bases are a match to TRBD1. There are 15 residues in the CDR3. V lost 7 bases, J lost 5 bases, and 13 bases stayed unmatched. Germline V gives CDR1 LNHDA, CDR2 SQIVND (reference sequence).

V usage is TRBV3-1 and J usage is TRBJ1-1; TRBD1 matches 9 bases. Germline loops: CDR1 LGHDT, CDR2 YNNKEL (reference sequence). V gave up 2 bases and J gave up 4 bases; unmatched junction bases: 2. The CDR3 has 14 residues. CDR3 coding DNA: TGTGCCAGCAGCCAAACGGACAGGGGCACTGAAGCTTTCTTT. Protein sequence: CASSQTDRGTEAFF.

This clone was detected many times. J is TRBJ2-3 and V is TRBV7-9; no firm D call. The germline V gene encodes CDR1 SEHNR and CDR2 FQNEAQ (reference sequence). The CDR3 has 14 residues. V gave up 5 bases and J gave up 0 bases, with 9 bases separating them. CDR3 coding DNA: TGTGCCAGCAGCCCCCGACCTAGCACAGATACGCAGTATTTT. Translating it yields CASSPRPSTDTQYF.

In this sample, this clone turned up many times. V and J are TRBV10-3 and TRBJ1-2; D may be TRBD1 (5 bases). This CDR3 spans 14 amino acids. CDR1 is ENHRY, CDR2 SYGVKD, per germline. V was pared by 4 bases and J by 3 bases, with 12 bases between. CDR3 region: CAISGGALDYGYTF. The CDR3 nucleotides read TGTGCCATCAGTGGAGGGGCGCTCGACTATGGCTACACCTTC.

The chain combines TRBV5-8 with TRBJ2-5; 8 bases are shared with TRBD2. This CDR3 has 16 residues. V trimming: 2 bases; J trimming: 6 bases; junction bases outside the gene matches: 12. Germline V gives CDR1 SGHTS, CDR2 YDEGEE. The CDR3 loop reads CASSLGTRSKQKTQYF. The CDR3 nucleotides read TGTGCCAGCAGCTTAGGGACTAGGAGTAAACAAAAGACCCAGTACTTC. The full variable domain, in which reference TRBV5-8 and TRBJ2-5 provide the parts outside the CDR3, is EAGVTQSPTHLIKTRGQQATLRCSPISGHTSVYWYQQALGLGLQFLLWYDEGEERNRGNFPPRFSGRQFPNYSSELNVNALELEDSALYLCASSLGTRSKQKTQYFGPGTRLLVL.

J is TRBJ2-5 and V is TRBV12-3 or TRBV12-4, with 7 bases fitting TRBD2. J was trimmed by 5 bases and V by 7 bases; bases with no gene match: 10. This CDR3 has 14 amino acids. The CDR3 here is CASIGAGEGETQYF. In DNA form, the CDR3 reads TGTGCCAGCATCGGGGCGGGAGAGGGTGAGACCCAGTACTTC.

This clone occurred many times. This chain links TRBV12-3 or TRBV12-4 with TRBJ2-7; 7 positions match TRBD1. CDR3 length: 13 amino acids. After removal of 6 bases from V and 5 bases from J, the junction contained 7 bases not matched to a gene. The DNA for the CDR3 is TGTGCCAGCAGCACAAGACAGGGCCACGAGCAGTACTTC. This sequence encodes CASSTRQGHEQYF.

The chain couples TRBV28 to TRBJ2-2; a possible D gene is TRBD2 (6 bases). V lost 4 bases to trimming and J lost 10 bases, with 22 bases between them. Germline lookup yields CDR1 MDHEN and CDR2 SYDVKM. There are 16 residues in the CDR3. CDR3 in DNA: TGTGCCAGCAGTTCCCCCACCGGGAGAGGTCCCGTGGAGCTGTTTTTT. It encodes CASSSPTGRGPVELFF.

This clone rates as medium-sized. The chain recombines TRBV12-3 or TRBV12-4 with TRBJ2-1, with 9 bases that match TRBD1. After removal of 5 bases from V and 2 bases from J, the junction contained 4 bases not matched to a gene. CDR3 length: 15 amino acids. CDR3 amino acids: CASSGGQGPYNEQFF. The DNA for the CDR3 is TGTGCCAGCAGTGGGGGACAGGGCCCCTACAATGAGCAGTTCTTC.

The J gene is TRBJ1-2, the V gene TRBV7-2; D is unclear. Between the trimmed V and J ends, which lost 1 base and 3 bases, there was a span of 3 bases. This CDR3 region has 12 residues. Germline V gene sequence: CDR1 SGHTA, CDR2 FQGNSA. CDR3 region: CASSLVDYGYTF. CDR3 coding DNA: TGTGCCAGCAGCTTAGTCGACTATGGCTACACCTTC.

This clone showed up just a few times. The chain combines TRBV12-3 or TRBV12-4 with TRBJ1-1, with TRBD1 matching 10 bases. Trimming at V came to 5 bases and at J to 4 bases, leaving 4 bases not matched to a gene. This CDR3 has 14 amino acids. The CDR3 loop reads CASSRTGGITEAFF. In nucleotides, the CDR3 is TGTGCCAGCAGTCGGACAGGGGGAATCACTGAAGCTTTCTTT.

This clone was counted at least ten times. The same CDR3 also results from other DNA sequences found in this sample. The V and J genes are TRBV30 and TRBJ1-4; D might be TRBD1 (6 bases). This CDR3 region has 14 residues. Looked up from germline, CDR1 is GTSNPN and CDR2 is SVGIG (reference sequence). V was shortened by 5 bases and J by 2 bases, with 12 bases between the two germline ends. CDR3 DNA sequence: TGTGCCTGGGAGGGGGGAGACACTAATGAAAAACTGTTTTTT. It encodes CAWEGGDTNEKLFF.

This clone was recorded many times. The chain carries TRBV6-2 or TRBV6-3 and TRBJ1-5; 8 bases align to TRBD1. The CDR3 length is 18 residues. CDR1 and CDR2 (germline): MNHEY, SVGEGT. V gave up 0 bases and J gave up 7 bases; unmatched junction bases: 14. CDR3: CASSYSPVRTGSRQPQHF. In nucleotides, the CDR3 is TGTGCCAGCAGTTACTCTCCGGTGAGGACAGGGAGCAGGCAGCCCCAGCATTTT.

This clone was found many times. The chain couples TRBV28 to TRBJ2-6; D unresolved. The CDR3 length is 14 residues. From germline, CDR1 is MDHEN and CDR2 SYDVKM. V lost 5 bases and J 4 bases, leaving 9 bases between the germline ends. CDR3 sequence reads: CASSGPSGANVLTF. CDR3 DNA: TGTGCCAGCAGTGGGCCCTCCGGGGCCAACGTCCTGACTTTC.

This clone was detected ten times or more. V is TRBV30 and J is TRBJ2-1; a possible D gene is TRBD1 (6 bases). Germline-derived CDR1 and CDR2 are GTSNPN and SVGIG (reference sequence). Trimming pared 4 bases from V and 0 bases from J, leaving 13 bases between. The CDR3 loop spans 15 amino acids. In DNA, the CDR3 is TGTGCCTGGATTCGGGGACATCTCTCCTACAATGAGCAGTTCTTC. Amino acids: CAWIRGHLSYNEQFF.

This clone was found a few times. This sequence joins TRBV12-5 and TRBJ2-2; 9 bases are a match to TRBD2. V gave up 5 bases and J gave up 7 bases; unmatched junction bases: 5. The length of the CDR3 is 14 residues. Germline V gene data show CDR1 as LGHNT and CDR2 as FRNRAP. CDR3 protein: CASGPREGDGELFF. CDR3 DNA: TGTGCTAGTGGTCCGCGGGAGGGAGACGGGGAGCTGTTTTTT.

This clone has only a few counts. Germline and junction disagree at one end, which may indicate a read error. J is TRBJ2-1 and V is TRBV6-5; D tentatively fits TRBD1 or TRBD2 (5 bases each). The CDR3 totals 14 residues. Germline-derived CDR1 and CDR2 are MNHEY and SVGAGI. CDR3 loop: CASSYPGTSNEHFF. The CDR3 coding sequence is TGTGCCAGCAGTTACCCAGGGACCTCCAATGAGCATTTCTTC.

This clone was recorded at least ten times. The chain is built from TRBV6-1 and TRBJ2-1, with 7 positions matching TRBD2. The junction had 13 bases not matched to a gene; V was cut back by 7 bases and J by 4 bases. This CDR3 spans 16 amino acids. Germline V CDR1 and CDR2: MNHNS, SASEGT. Written as DNA, the CDR3 is TGTGCCAGCACGCCATCCGGTACTAGCGTTTACAATGAGCAGTTCTTC. Its translation is CASTPSGTSVYNEQFF.

Ten or more counts support this clone. This sequence joins TRBV7-6 and TRBJ2-7; 7 bases fit TRBD1. There are 16 residues in the CDR3. Trimming took 1 base from V and 0 from J; bases not matched to a gene: 6. Germline V gene lookup returns CDR1 SGHVS and CDR2 FNYEAQ. The CDR3 protein is CASSLGTGESSYEQYF. CDR3 in DNA: TGTGCCAGCAGCTTAGGAACAGGGGAAAGCTCCTACGAGCAGTACTTC.